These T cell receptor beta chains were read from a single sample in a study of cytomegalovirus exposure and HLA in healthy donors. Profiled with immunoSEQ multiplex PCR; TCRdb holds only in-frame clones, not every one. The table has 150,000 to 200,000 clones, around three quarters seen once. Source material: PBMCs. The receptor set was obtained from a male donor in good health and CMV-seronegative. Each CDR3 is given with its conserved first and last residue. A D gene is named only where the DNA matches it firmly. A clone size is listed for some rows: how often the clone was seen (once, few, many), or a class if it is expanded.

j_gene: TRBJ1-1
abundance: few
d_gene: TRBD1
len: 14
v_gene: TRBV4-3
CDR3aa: CASSLVQGAPEAFF
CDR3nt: TGCGCCAGCAGCCTCGTCCAGGGGGCCCCTGAAGCTTTCTTT

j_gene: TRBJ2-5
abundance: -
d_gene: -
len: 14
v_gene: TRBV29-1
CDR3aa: CSVDKSGRQETQYF
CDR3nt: TGCAGCGTTGATAAATCAGGGCGCCAAGAGACCCAGTACTTC

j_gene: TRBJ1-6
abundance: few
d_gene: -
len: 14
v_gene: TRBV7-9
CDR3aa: CASTQEGYNSPLHF
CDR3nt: TGTGCCAGCACCCAGGAGGGTTATAATTCACCCCTCCACTTT

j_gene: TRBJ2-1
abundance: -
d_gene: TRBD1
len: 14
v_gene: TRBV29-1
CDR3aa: CSAGLQGTYNEQFF
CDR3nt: TGCAGCGCCGGGTTACAGGGGACGTACAATGAGCAGTTCTTC

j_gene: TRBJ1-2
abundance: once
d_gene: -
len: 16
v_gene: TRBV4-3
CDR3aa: CASSQESQGSHYGYTF
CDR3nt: TGCGCCAGCAGCCAAGAAAGCCAGGGGAGTCACTATGGCTACACCTTC

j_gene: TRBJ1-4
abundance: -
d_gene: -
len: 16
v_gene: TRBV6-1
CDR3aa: CASSGRKQGSNEKLFF
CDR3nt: TGTGCCAGCAGTGGTAGAAAACAGGGTTCTAATGAAAAACTGTTTTTT

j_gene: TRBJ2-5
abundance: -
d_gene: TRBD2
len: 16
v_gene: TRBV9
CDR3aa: CASSGSGLAGSETQYF
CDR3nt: TGTGCCAGCAGCGGCTCGGGACTAGCGGGATCGGAGACCCAGTACTTC

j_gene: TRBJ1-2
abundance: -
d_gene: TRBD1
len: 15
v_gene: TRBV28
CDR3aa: CASSTWTGGMSGYTF
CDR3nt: TGTGCCAGCAGTACCTGGACAGGGGGAATGTCGGGCTACACCTTC

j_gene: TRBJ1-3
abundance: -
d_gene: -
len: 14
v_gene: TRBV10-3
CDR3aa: CAISSGSTGNTIYF
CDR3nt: TGTGCCATCAGTAGCGGGTCAACCGGAAACACCATATATTTT

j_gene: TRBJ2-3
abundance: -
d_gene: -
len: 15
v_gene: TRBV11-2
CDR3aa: CASTERGRDTDTQYF
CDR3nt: TGTGCCAGCACCGAGAGGGGGAGGGACACAGATACGCAGTATTTT

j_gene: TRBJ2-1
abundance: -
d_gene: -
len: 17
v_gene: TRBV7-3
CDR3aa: CASSLTGGPPLYNEQFF
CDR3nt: TGTGCCAGCAGCTTAACGGGCGGGCCCCCCCTATACAATGAGCAGTTCTTC

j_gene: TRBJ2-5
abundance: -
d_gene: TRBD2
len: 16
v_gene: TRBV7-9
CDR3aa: CASSPGTSGFQETQYF
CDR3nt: TGTGCCAGCAGCCCCGGGACTAGCGGTTTCCAAGAGACCCAGTACTTC

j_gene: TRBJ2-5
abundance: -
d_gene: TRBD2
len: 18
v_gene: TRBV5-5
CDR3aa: CASSLAVAGGPVGETQYF
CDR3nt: TGTGCCAGCAGCTTGGCCGTAGCGGGAGGGCCCGTAGGAGAGACCCAGTACTTC

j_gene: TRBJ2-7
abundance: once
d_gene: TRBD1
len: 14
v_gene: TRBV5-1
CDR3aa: CASSLGQGGYEQYF
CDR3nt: TGCGCCAGCAGCCTGGGACAGGGGGGGTACGAGCAGTACTTC

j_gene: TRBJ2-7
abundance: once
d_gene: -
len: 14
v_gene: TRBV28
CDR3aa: CASTPVGNYYEQYF
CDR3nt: TGTGCCAGCACCCCGGTAGGCAACTACTACGAGCAGTACTTC

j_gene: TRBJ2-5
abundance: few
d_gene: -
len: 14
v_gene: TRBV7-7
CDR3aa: CASSPQGLWETQYF
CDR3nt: TGTGCTAGCAGCCCGCAGGGTCTATGGGAGACCCAGTACTTC

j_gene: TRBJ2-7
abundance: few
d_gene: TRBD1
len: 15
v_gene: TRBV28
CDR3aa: CASSPPGQGIYEQYF
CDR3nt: TGTGCCAGCAGTCCCCCGGGACAGGGGATCTACGAGCAGTACTTC